The 30 T cell receptor beta chains below all came from one sample that was sequenced in a study of T-cell reconstitution after alpha-beta-depleted transplantation in children. Preparation of the TCRbeta library used unique molecular identifiers. TCRdb processed the PCR reads anew with MiXCR; each CDR3 protein has one entry. The sample includes around 190,000 distinct CDR3 sequences, 6.6% of them seen just once. The sample here was PBMCs, taken before TCRalphabeta/CD19-depleted stem cell transplant. The receptors shown here come from a boy between 2 and 10 years old with acute lymphoblastic leukemia, due to receive a stem cell transplant.

This clonotype was picked up many times. This chain connects TRBV12-3 or TRBV12-4 to TRBJ2-1, with D unclear. The CDR3 consists of 13 residues. The V end was cut by 2 bases, the J end by 9 bases, with 11 bases between. CDR3 amino acids: CASSLQPTIEQFF. Here the CDR3 DNA reads TGTGCCAGCAGTTTACAGCCAACAATTGAGCAGTTCTTC.

Only a few counts were recorded for this clonotype. The chain has TRBV18 and TRBJ2-7, with D possibly being TRBD2 (5 bases). Trimming stripped 3 bases from V and 2 bases from J, with 14 bases between. From germline, CDR1 is KGHSH and CDR2 LQKENI. CDR3 length: 15 amino acids. The CDR3 is CASSPESGLTYEQYF. CDR3 DNA sequence: TGTGCCAGCTCACCGGAATCGGGGTTAACCTACGAGCAGTACTTC.

This clonotype came up many times. The rearrangement joins TRBV7-9 to TRBJ1-1, with a possible D match to TRBD1 (5 bases). CDR1 is SEHNR, CDR2 FQNEAQ, per germline (reference sequence). CDR3 length: 15 residues. Trimming took off 4 bases at V and 0 bases at J, with 12 bases between the two ends. CDR3 nucleotides: TGTGCCAGCAGCTCCCCGGGGGGGGTGAACACTGAAGCTTTCTTT. This sequence encodes CASSSPGGVNTEAFF.

This clonotype was observed many times. This sequence joins TRBV10-2 and TRBJ1-2, with no clear D. Germline V gene sequence: CDR1 WSHSY, CDR2 SAAADI. The CDR3 length is 14 residues. The V end lost 6 bases, the J end lost 1 base, and 12 bases lay between the germline ends. In DNA form, the CDR3 reads TGCGCCAGCAGACCCTCTTTGGGTAACTATGGCTACACCTTC. It translates to CASRPSLGNYGYTF.

A few counts support this clonotype. The DNA of the CDR3 is TGTGCCAGCAGCTTGAGGGGTGGCGGTGGCTACACCTTC. Translated: CASSLRGGGGYTF. This rearrangement joins TRBV7-9 to TRBJ1-2; perhaps TRBD1 as D (5 bases). Looked up from germline, CDR1 is SEHNR and CDR2 is FQNEAQ (reference sequence). Trimming shortened V by 3 bases and J by 7 bases, and 12 bases separated the two germline ends. The CDR3 consists of 13 residues. Filled out from reference TRBV7-9 and TRBJ1-2, the complete variable domain reads DTGVSQNPRHKITKRGQNVTFRCDPISEHNRLYWYRQTLGQGPEFLTYFQNEAQLEKSRLLSDRFSAERPKGSFSTLEIQRTEQGDSAMYLCASSLRGGGGYTFGSGTRLTVV.

The rearrangement links TRBV6-1 to TRBJ1-2; the D gene is possibly TRBD1 (6 bases). The CDR3 is 13 residues long. The V gene lost 1 base and the J gene lost 6 bases, with 9 bases spanning the gap. Germline values: CDR1 MNHNS, CDR2 SASEGT. CDR3 region: CASSEGQGHGYTF. The CDR3 bases are TGTGCCAGCAGTGAAGGCCAGGGGCATGGCTACACCTTC.

This clonotype was recorded at least ten times. The chain combines TRBV2 with TRBJ2-4; a weak D match, TRBD2 (5 bases). V lost 6 bases and J 13 bases, leaving 13 bases between the germline ends. The CDR3 has 11 residues. Germline V gene data show CDR1 as SNHLY and CDR2 as FYNNEI. In nucleotides, the CDR3 is TGTGCCAGCAGGTCGCGGGCACTACAGTACTTC. Amino acid sequence: CASRSRALQYF.

To note about this clonotype: One base away lies a much larger clone, so this may be a sequencing read error. Without the conserved terminal phenylalanine or tryptophan, this CDR3 likely stems from a read error. This chain joins TRBV5-1 and TRBJ2-2; 7 bases agree with TRBD2. Trimming removed 2 bases from V and 6 bases from J; junction bases left unmatched: 7. The CDR3 is made up of 15 amino acids. Germline CDR1 is SGHRS and CDR2 is YFSETQ. The CDR3 here is CASSLGLEGAGELFC. CDR3 sequence (DNA): TGCGCCAGCAGCTTAGGACTAGAAGGGGCCGGGGAGCTGTTTTGT.

This clonotype has just one count. This chain uses TRBV3-1 with TRBJ2-5; D is undetermined. CDR1 is LGHDT, CDR2 YNNKEL, per germline (reference sequence). Trimming cost V 11 bases and J 0 bases, with 22 bases left between them. CDR3 length: 16 amino acids. The CDR3 coding sequence is TGTGCCTCCACCCAAGAGCCCCAGAGGTACCAAGAGACCCAGTACTTC. It translates to CASTQEPQRYQETQYF.

This clonotype was recorded at least ten times. The chain couples TRBV28 to TRBJ1-5; D is unresolved. V gave up 7 bases and J gave up 5 bases, with 9 bases separating them. Looked up from germline, CDR1 is MDHEN and CDR2 is SYDVKM. This CDR3 is built from 12 residues. The CDR3 reads CASTLPYQPQHF. The CDR3 region has the DNA TGTGCCAGCACCCTTCCCTATCAGCCCCAGCATTTT. The whole variable domain, remainder taken from reference TRBV28 and TRBJ1-5, is DVKVTQSSRYLVKRTGEKVFLECVQDMDHENMFWYRQDPGLGLRLIYFSYDVKMKEKGDIPEGYSVSREKKERFSLILESASTNQTSMYLCASTLPYQPQHFGDGTRLSIL.

This clonotype was picked up many times. The V gene is TRBV28, the J gene TRBJ2-7, with D uncertain. Trimming took off 4 bases at V and 2 bases at J, with 9 bases between the two ends. Germline V gene sequence: CDR1 MDHEN, CDR2 SYDVKM. This CDR3 is built from 13 residues. This CDR3 reads CASSSVNTYEQYF. The CDR3 DNA sequence: TGTGCCAGCAGTTCAGTGAATACCTACGAGCAGTACTTC.

This clonotype was counted many times. The chain combines TRBV5-4 with TRBJ2-1; 7 positions match TRBD2. Germline CDR1 and CDR2: SGHNT and YYREEE (reference sequence). There are 15 residues in the CDR3. Trimming cost V 5 bases and J 0 bases; bases outside gene matches: 5. CDR3 region: CASRSAGVSYNEQFF. The DNA for the CDR3 is TGTGCCAGCAGATCGGCGGGGGTCTCCTACAATGAGCAGTTCTTC.

This clonotype was counted at least ten times. The rearrangement uses TRBV20-1 and TRBJ2-7, with TRBD2 identical over 9 bases. V lost 6 bases to trimming and J lost 1 base; unmatched junction nucleotides: 4. The CDR3 spans 13 residues. CDR1 DFQATT and CDR2 SNEGSKA come from the germline V gene (reference sequence). CDR3 nucleotides: TGCAGTGCGCCGGGACTAGCTTCCTACGAGCAGTACTTC. It codes for CSAPGLASYEQYF.

At least ten counts were recorded for this clonotype. The rearrangement links TRBV28 to TRBJ2-3; TRBD1 might be the D (5 bases). The germline V gene encodes CDR1 MDHEN and CDR2 SYDVKM. CDR3 size: 13 residues. Deletions cut 6 bases from V and 5 bases from J, with 12 bases between. CDR3 amino acids: CASSPGSGDTQYF. The CDR3, as DNA: TGTGCCAGCAGCCCAGGGTCGGGAGATACGCAGTATTTT.

This clonotype was counted many times. The J gene is TRBJ1-1, the V gene TRBV11-2; D is perhaps TRBD1 (6 bases). Germline CDR1 is SGHAT and CDR2 is FQNNGV. The CDR3 has 14 amino acids. V lost 6 bases and J 3 bases, leaving 14 bases between the germline ends. CDR3 amino acids: CASRKTGLDTEAFF. CDR3 bases: TGTGCCAGCAGGAAAACAGGGCTCGACACTGAAGCTTTCTTT.

This clonotype was counted ten times or more. The V gene is TRBV29-1, the J gene TRBJ2-7, with a tentative D call TRBD1 (6 bases). CDR1 is SQVTM, CDR2 ANQGSEA, per germline. This CDR3 has 15 amino acids. V lost 6 bases and J 4 bases, leaving 22 bases between the germline ends. The CDR3 coding sequence is TGCAGCGTCCGATCAACAGGGCTCCCTCCTTACGAGCAGTACTTC. Translated: CSVRSTGLPPYEQYF.

In its sample, this clonotype was seen many times. The rearrangement links TRBV7-2 to TRBJ2-1; D is unresolved. This CDR3 has 13 amino acids. Germline-derived CDR1 and CDR2 are SGHTA and FQGNSA. V lost 2 bases and J lost 5, with 7 bases in between. This CDR3 reads CASSLPVHNEQFF. In DNA form, the CDR3 reads TGTGCCAGCAGCTTACCGGTACACAATGAGCAGTTCTTC.

J is TRBJ1-1 and V is TRBV19; tentatively, D is TRBD1 (6 bases). V was trimmed by 4 bases and J by 8 bases, leaving 14 bases between them. This CDR3 has 13 residues. Looked up from germline, CDR1 is LNHDA and CDR2 is SQIVND (reference sequence). The CDR3 bases are TGTGCCAGTAGTACCCTCAGGGGATTGGAAGCTTTCTTT. Its protein is CASSTLRGLEAFF.

This clonotype occurred many times. The V call is TRBV12-3 or TRBV12-4, the J call TRBJ2-7; the D gene is possibly TRBD2 (6 bases). Trimming cost V 3 bases and J 5 bases, with 11 bases left between them. This CDR3 region has 13 residues. The CDR3 DNA is TGTGCCAGCAGTTTCGGGGGTAACCACGAGCAGTACTTC. Translation: CASSFGGNHEQYF.

In this sample, this clonotype turned up many times. The rearrangement uses TRBV5-1 and TRBJ2-1; TRBD1 matches 10 bases. There are 19 residues in the CDR3. Germline V lookup: CDR1 SGHRS, CDR2 YFSETQ. The V segment lost 3 bases and the J segment 4 bases; nucleotides outside the gene matches: 16. CDR3 in DNA: TGCGCCAGCAGCTACGATCCTTACACTGGGACAGGGGTGTACAATGAGCAGTTCTTC. Translating gives CASSYDPYTGTGVYNEQFF.

Comments on this clonotype: This may stem from a read error, because a much larger clone lies one nucleotide away. V usage is TRBV27 and J usage is TRBJ2-1; 9 bases are shared with TRBD2. In germline, CDR1 is MNHEY, CDR2 SMNVEV (reference sequence). CDR3 size: 14 residues. The CDR3 nucleotides are TGTGTCAGCAGTGCTAGCGGGGCTTACAATGAGCAGTTCTTC. This sequence encodes CVSSASGAYNEQFF.

This clonotype was counted at least ten times. The rearrangement uses TRBV6-2 or TRBV6-3 and TRBJ2-1; D call uncertain. CDR1 and CDR2 (germline): MNHEY, SVGEGT. The CDR3 consists of 15 residues. Trimming cost V 5 bases and J 1 base, with 12 bases left between them. The CDR3, as DNA: TGTGCCAGCAGTAGAAGGGCGCGGTCCTACAATGAGCAGTTCTTC. Translated: CASSRRARSYNEQFF.

In this sample, this clonotype turned up many times. The rearrangement uses TRBV20-1 and TRBJ2-4; maybe TRBD1 (7 bases). This CDR3 is 14 amino acids long. Trimming took off 3 bases at V and 6 bases at J, with 15 bases between the two ends. Germline-derived CDR1 and CDR2 are DFQATT and SNEGSKA (reference sequence). CDR3 protein: CSARDYRGRNIQYF. CDR3 sequence (DNA): TGCAGTGCTAGGGACTACAGGGGCCGAAACATTCAGTACTTC.

This clonotype was recorded a few times. V gene TRBV29-1 combines with J gene TRBJ1-5; TRBD1 aligns across 7 bases. V dropped 6 bases and J dropped 4; count of bases not matched to a gene: 6. This CDR3 has 13 residues. From germline, CDR1 is SQVTM and CDR2 ANQGSEA. CDR3: CSVGGQVNQPQHF. Here the CDR3 DNA reads TGCAGCGTCGGTGGACAGGTGAATCAGCCCCAGCATTTT.

Many counts were recorded for this clonotype. This rearrangement joins TRBV28 to TRBJ1-5; no firm D call. The CDR3 is 12 amino acids. The V gene's germline CDR1 is MDHEN and CDR2 SYDVKM. V was shortened by 7 bases and J by 5 bases, with 9 bases between the two germline ends. In DNA, the CDR3 is TGTGCCAGCATATCCGGGGATCAGCCCCAGCATTTT. It yields the protein CASISGDQPQHF.

This clonotype appeared many times. V and J are TRBV4-2 and TRBJ2-2; D remains unclear. The CDR3 spans 12 residues. Trimming removed 6 bases at V and 3 bases at J, with 5 bases between. Germline-derived CDR1 and CDR2 are LGHNA and YNFKEQ. CDR3 in DNA: TGTGCCAGCAGTCCCTACACCGGGGAGCTGTTTTTT. Translating it yields CASSPYTGELFF.

This chain's CDR3 is CASSGQGNNSPLHF. The CDR3 nucleotides read TGTGCCAGCAGTGGGCAGGGGAATAATTCACCCCTCCACTTT. This rearrangement joins TRBV6-1 to TRBJ1-6; possible D gene TRBD1, 6 bases. Germline V gene data show CDR1 as MNHNS and CDR2 as SASEGT. Trimming stripped 4 bases from V and 5 bases from J, with 9 bases between. The length of the CDR3 is 14 residues.

At least ten counts were recorded for this clonotype. The V gene is TRBV7-3, the J gene TRBJ2-3; 7 nucleotides align to TRBD1. V lost 4 bases to trimming and J lost 10 bases; unmatched junction nucleotides: 5. Germline CDR1 and CDR2: SGHTA and FQGTGA. The CDR3 is made up of 12 amino acids. The CDR3 DNA reads as TGTGCCAGCAGCTCCCAGGGGGTTGCGCAGTATTTT. Protein: CASSSQGVAQYF. The entire variable domain, with the rest obtained from reference TRBV7-3 and TRBJ2-3, is as follows: GAGVSQTPSNKVTEKGKYVELRCDPISGHTALYWYRQSLGQGPEFLIYFQGTGAADDSGLPNDRFFAVRPEGSVSTLKIQRTERGDSAVYLCASSSQGVAQYFGPGTRLTVL.

The sample holds many counts of this clonotype. The chain employs TRBV28 and TRBJ2-5; D possibly corresponds to TRBD1 (6 bases). This CDR3 has 14 amino acids. Trimming took 4 bases from V and 10 from J, leaving 19 bases between them. Germline V gene data show CDR1 as MDHEN and CDR2 as SYDVKM. The CDR3 DNA is TGTGCCAGCAGTTCCCGGGACAAAGTCGTGGACCAGTACTTC. It encodes CASSSRDKVVDQYF. Complete variable domain (other parts from reference TRBV28 and TRBJ2-5): DVKVTQSSRYLVKRTGEKVFLECVQDMDHENMFWYRQDPGLGLRLIYFSYDVKMKEKGDIPEGYSVSREKKERFSLILESASTNQTSMYLCASSSRDKVVDQYFGPGTRLLVL.

The table lists this clonotype with a few counts. The rearrangement links TRBV28 to TRBJ1-5; weak D call: TRBD1 (5 bases). The ends were cut back, 5 bases at V and 4 bases at J, with 12 bases in the middle. This CDR3 is 14 amino acids long. From germline, CDR1 is MDHEN and CDR2 SYDVKM. DNA of the CDR3: TGTGCCAGCAGTGATCGGGGGTTGAATCAGCCCCAGCATTTT. Encoded protein: CASSDRGLNQPQHF.